The 7 T cell receptor beta chains reported below all come from one sample, sequenced in a study of CD8+ T cells in alopecia areata. Sequencing templates came from extracted RNA that was reverse transcribed into cDNA. This table comes from immunoSEQ multiplex PCR, and its TCRdb copy is limited to in-frame clones, with some not included. The sample shows under 250,000 clones, around three fifths of them seen only once. The sequenced sample was CD4+ T cells sorted from blood, obtained at week 0. These TCRs come from a human donor with alopecia areata.

The CDR3 loop reads CASSPRLAGVRNEQFF. In nucleotides, the CDR3 is TGTGCCAGCAGCCCCCGTCTAGCGGGAGTTCGCAATGAGCAGTTCTTC. The V gene is TRBV11-1, the J gene TRBJ2-1; TRBD2 agrees at 10 bases. The CDR3 loop spans 16 amino acids. Germline V CDR1 and CDR2: SGHAT, FQDESV (reference sequence). The junction had 10 bases not matched to a gene; V was cut back by 5 bases and J by 6 bases. The variable domain in full, with the rest retrieved from reference TRBV11-1 and TRBJ2-1, is EAEVAQSPRYKITEKSQAVAFWCDPISGHATLYWYRQILGQGPELLVQFQDESVVDDSQLPKDRFSAERLKGVDSTLKIQPAELGDSAMYLCASSPRLAGVRNEQFFGPGTRLTVL.

The CDR3 DNA reads TGCAGCGTTCCGATCGCGCCGGGAGAGACCCAGTACTTC. Translated: CSVPIAPGETQYF. The gene calls are TRBV29-1 and TRBJ2-5, with unresolved D. With 5 bases removed from V and 4 bases from J, the gap between germline ends came to 14 bases. The CDR3 covers 13 residues. Germline values: CDR1 SQVTM, CDR2 ANQGSEA.

The rearrangement uses TRBV5-1 and TRBJ1-3; no definite D call. CDR1 and CDR2 (germline): SGHRS, YFSETQ. The germline V and J ends were trimmed by 6 bases and 1 base, with 5 bases remaining between them. The CDR3 is 12 amino acids. CDR3 amino acids: CASKESGNTIYF. Written as DNA, the CDR3 is TGCGCCAGCAAGGAATCTGGAAACACCATATATTTT.

The rearrangement joins TRBV19 to TRBJ1-2; D ambiguous. Germline CDR1 is LNHDA and CDR2 is SQIVND (reference sequence). V lost 5 bases and J lost 6, with 13 bases in between. The CDR3 covers 13 residues. The CDR3 DNA sequence: TGTGCCAGTAGTCCCGGACGGAGGAATGGCTACACCTTC. Translating it yields CASSPGRRNGYTF.

This clone was detected only once. The chain employs TRBV28 and TRBJ2-5; TRBD2 is a possible D gene (6 bases). CDR1 is MDHEN and CDR2 is SYDVKM in the germline V gene. Trimming shortened V by 6 bases and J by 2 bases, and 13 bases separated the two germline ends. This CDR3 is 14 amino acids long. The CDR3 DNA follows: TGTGCCAGCAGCCGCGTGGAGGGACAAGAGACCCAGTACTTC. Translated: CASSRVEGQETQYF.

The chain links TRBV5-1 to TRBJ2-2; maybe TRBD1 (5 bases). Germline V gene data show CDR1 as SGHRS and CDR2 as YFSETQ. The CDR3 has 15 residues. Trimming pared 2 bases from V and 0 bases from J, leaving 8 bases between. The CDR3, as DNA: TGCGCCAGCAGCTTCGGACACTCGAACACCGGGGAGCTGTTTTTT. Amino acid sequence: CASSFGHSNTGELFF.

This clone was counted between two and nine times. The chain links TRBV4-2 to TRBJ1-2; 11 bases line up with TRBD1. The trim removed 1 base at V and 2 bases at J, leaving 3 bases unmatched. In germline, CDR1 is LGHNA, CDR2 YNFKEQ. The CDR3 is 16 residues long. The CDR3 DNA reads as TGTGCCAGCAGCCAAGGTTGGGACAGGGGGAACTATGGCTACACCTTC. It yields the protein CASSQGWDRGNYGYTF.